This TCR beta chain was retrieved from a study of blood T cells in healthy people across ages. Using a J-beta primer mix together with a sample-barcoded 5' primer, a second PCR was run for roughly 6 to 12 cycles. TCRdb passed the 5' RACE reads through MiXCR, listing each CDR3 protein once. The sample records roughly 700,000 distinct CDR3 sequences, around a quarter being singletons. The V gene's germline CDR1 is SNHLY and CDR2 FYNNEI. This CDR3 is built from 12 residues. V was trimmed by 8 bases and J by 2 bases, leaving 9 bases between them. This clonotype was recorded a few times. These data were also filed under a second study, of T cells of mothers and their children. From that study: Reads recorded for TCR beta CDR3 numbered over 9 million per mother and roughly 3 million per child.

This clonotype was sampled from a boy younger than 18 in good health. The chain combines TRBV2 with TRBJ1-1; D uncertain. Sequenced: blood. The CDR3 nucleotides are TGTGCCAGCCTCAGTGAAAACACTGAAGCTTTCTTT. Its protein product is CASLSENTEAFF. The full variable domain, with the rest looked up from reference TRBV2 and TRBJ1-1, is EPEVTQTPSHQVTQMGQEVILRCVPISNHLYFYWYRQILGQKVEFLVSFYNNEISEKSEIFDDQFSVERPDGSNFTLKIRSTKLEDSAMYFCASLSENTEAFFGQGTRLTVV.